This T cell receptor (beta chain) was recorded in a study of blood T cells in healthy people across ages. Primed by a sample-barcoded 5' primer and a J-beta primer mix, a second PCR proceeded for about 7 to 11 cycles. TCRdb used MiXCR to reprocess the 5' RACE reads, holding one entry per CDR3 protein. Here the sample spans more than 650,000 distinct CDR3 sequences, roughly 50% being singletons. CDR1 is LGHNA, CDR2 YNFKEQ, per germline. Trimming removed 2 bases from V and 7 bases from J; junction bases left unmatched: 6. The CDR3 spans 15 residues. This chain links TRBV4-2 with TRBJ2-2; TRBD1 aligns across 8 bases. This receptor was obtained from an elderly man in good health. The sequenced material came from blood. This CDR3 reads CASSQYDRGGGELFF. The CDR3 region has the DNA TGTGCCAGCAGCCAATATGACAGGGGAGGCGGGGAGCTGTTTTTT.